The 2 T cell receptor beta chains reported below all come from one sample, sequenced in a study of cytomegalovirus exposure and HLA in healthy donors. This PCR relied on a set of 60 Vbeta primers and 13 Jbeta primers. Generated by immunoSEQ multiplex PCR, the TCRdb table keeps only in-frame clones and is missing some. Its listing shows 50,000 to 70,000 clones. Sequences were obtained from PBMCs. Receptors were obtained from a man between 45 and 60 years old in good health and CMV-seropositive.

This chain joins TRBV5-6 and TRBJ1-6; the D is unclear. The CDR3 is made up of 15 amino acids. Trimming stripped 2 bases from V and 8 bases from J, with 14 bases between. Per germline, CDR1 SGHDT and CDR2 YYEEEE. CDR3 DNA sequence: TGTGCCAGCAGCTTTAAGACAAAGTTCGATTCACCCCTCCACTTT. Its protein is CASSFKTKFDSPLHF.

The chain carries TRBV19 and TRBJ1-5; 8 nucleotides line up with TRBD1. CDR1 is LNHDA, CDR2 SQIVND, per germline (reference sequence). The junction had 4 bases not matched to a gene; V was cut back by 3 bases and J by 6 bases. The CDR3 is made up of 14 amino acids. The CDR3 here is CASSMAGGGQPQHF. CDR3 DNA sequence: TGTGCCAGTAGTATGGCAGGGGGCGGTCAGCCCCAGCATTTT.